Each of the 21 T cell receptor beta chains below was sequenced from the same sample in a study of patients and donors after allogeneic stem cell transplantation. In TCRdb, the RT-PCR reads were re-called with MiXCR into one record per CDR3 protein. The sample has about 410,000 distinct CDR3 sequences, 15% to 20% seen once. Material for sequencing was blood, either unsorted or a sorted T cell fraction (not recorded which). The source is a human donor who was either an allogeneic HSCT recipient or a stem cell or donor lymphocyte infusion donor (not recorded which). It is not recorded whose cells these are; they may come from a transplant donor.

Only a few counts were recorded for this clonotype. This chain links TRBV24-1 with TRBJ2-7; no definite D call. The germline CDR1 and CDR2 sequences are KGHDR and SFDVKD. V gave up 4 bases and J gave up 8 bases, with 14 bases separating them. CDR3 size: 13 residues. CDR3 DNA: TGTGCCACCAGTGAGCCCGGCGCTAAACAGCAGTACTTC. This codes for CATSEPGAKQQYF.

This clonotype was seen many times. The chain combines TRBV12-3 or TRBV12-4 with TRBJ2-3, with D possibly being TRBD2 (5 bases). V was cut by 5 bases and J by 6 bases, with 15 bases left in between. This CDR3 region has 14 residues. DNA for the CDR3: TGTGCCAGCAGTGCGTCACGGACTGGGGATACGCAGTATTTT. It is translated as CASSASRTGDTQYF.

The chain links TRBV30 to TRBJ1-1; tentatively, D is TRBD1 (5 bases). The CDR3 loop spans 15 amino acids. V was clipped by 2 bases and J by 2 bases, with 15 bases between them. Per the germline V gene, CDR1 is GTSNPN and CDR2 is SVGIG (reference sequence). CDR3 sequence reads: CAWSRTGGVNTEAFF. Written as DNA, the CDR3 is TGTGCCTGGAGTCGAACGGGAGGGGTCAACACTGAAGCTTTCTTT.

The chain has TRBV12-3 or TRBV12-4 and TRBJ1-2; no clear D. The CDR3 contains 11 residues. Trimming removed 5 bases at V and 12 bases at J, with 13 bases between. In nucleotides, the CDR3 is TGTGCCAGCAGTAAAACCTATCTTGACACCTTC. Residues: CASSKTYLDTF.

A note on this clonotype: One junction end does not reproduce the germline sequence, and a read error may be involved. The chain uses TRBV6-5 and TRBJ2-4; 10 nucleotides match TRBD1. The CDR3 runs 15 residues. Germline lookup yields CDR1 MNHEY and CDR2 SVGAGI. The CDR3 DNA is TGTGCCAGCAGTTCCCCGGGACAGGGGAAAACCATTCAGTACTTC. Protein: CASSSPGQGKTIQYF.

The V gene is TRBV7-9, the J gene TRBJ2-7; D assignment may be TRBD1 or TRBD2 (5 bases each). The V and J ends lost 6 bases and 4 bases respectively, with 10 bases between them. The germline CDR1 and CDR2 sequences are SEHNR and FQNEAQ (reference sequence). The CDR3 is made up of 12 amino acids. CDR3 nucleotide sequence: TGTGCCAGCAGGGGGGAAGAATACGAGCAGTACTTC. Translated, it gives CASRGEEYEQYF.

This sequence joins TRBV5-1 and TRBJ1-1; 7 nucleotides agree with TRBD1. CDR3 length: 15 amino acids. J gave up 4 bases and V 4 bases, and 10 bases lay outside the gene matches. CDR1 SGHRS and CDR2 YFSETQ come from the germline V gene. CDR3 amino acids: CASSPQTGLGTEAFF. DNA of the CDR3: TGCGCCAGCAGCCCGCAGACAGGGTTGGGCACTGAAGCTTTCTTT.

Only a few counts were recorded for this clonotype. The CDR3 region is CASSNRRGASPTGQFF. The CDR3 DNA sequence: TGTGCCAGCAGCAACCGCAGGGGGGCGTCGCCGACGGGGCAGTTCTTC. The chain has TRBV7-3 and TRBJ2-1; D is perhaps TRBD1 (7 bases). The CDR3 covers 16 residues. The germline V gene has CDR1 SGHTA and CDR2 FQGTGA. Trimming stripped 5 bases from V and 12 bases from J, with 26 bases between.

This clonotype was seen more than once but under ten times. This chain connects TRBV24-1 to TRBJ2-2; possible D gene TRBD1, 5 bases. The CDR3 length is 17 residues. Germline V gives CDR1 KGHDR, CDR2 SFDVKD. Trimming left V 1 base short and J 2 bases short, with 13 bases between. The CDR3 nucleotides are TGTGCCACCAGTGATTTTAGGGGCGCGAAAAACACCGGGGAGCTGTTTTTT. The encoded protein is CATSDFRGAKNTGELFF.

This clonotype was counted between two and nine times. The rearrangement joins TRBV20-1 to TRBJ2-6; D not certain. Trimming left V 3 bases short and J 4 bases short, with 7 bases between. CDR1 is DFQATT, CDR2 SNEGSKA, per germline (reference sequence). The CDR3 is 13 residues long. The CDR3 bases are TGCAGTGCTAGTAGGTCAGGGGCCAACGTCCTGACTTTC. Protein: CSASRSGANVLTF.

The table lists this clonotype with a few counts. DNA for the CDR3: TGCAGCGTCGCCGGGACTAGCGGGGGGAGCACCGGGGAGCTGTTTTTT. It encodes CSVAGTSGGSTGELFF. The rearrangement links TRBV29-1 to TRBJ2-2; TRBD2 aligns across 15 bases. The V gene's germline CDR1 is SQVTM and CDR2 ANQGSEA. The CDR3 has 16 amino acids. The junction had 6 bases not matched to a gene; V was cut back by 6 bases and J by 4 bases.

For this clonotype: An end of the junction differs from the germline gene, which may be a read error. The chain links TRBV25-1 to TRBJ2-7; D unresolved. Germline CDR1 is MGHDK and CDR2 is SYGVNS. The CDR3 contains 11 residues. This chain's CDR3 is CASSTRTHSDF. The CDR3 DNA reads as TGTGCCAGCAGCACGAGGACCCACAGTGACTTC.

The sample holds many counts of this clonotype. The J gene is TRBJ2-2, the V gene TRBV12-3 or TRBV12-4, with no clear D. Trimming stripped 0 bases from V and 7 bases from J, with 6 bases between. This CDR3 is 13 amino acids long. The CDR3 spells CASSLAGFGELFF. The CDR3 DNA sequence: TGTGCCAGCAGTTTAGCAGGGTTCGGGGAGCTGTTTTTT.

This clonotype was seen more than once but under ten times. This chain links TRBV11-2 with TRBJ2-4; D remains ambiguous. The CDR3 totals 15 residues. The V end lost 6 bases, the J end lost 0 bases, and 12 bases lay between the germline ends. CDR1 is SGHAT, CDR2 FQNNGV, per germline. Here the CDR3 reads CASRASLLAKNIQYF. As DNA, the CDR3 is TGTGCCAGCAGGGCCAGTCTCTTAGCCAAAAACATTCAGTACTTC. Full variable domain (missing parts from reference TRBV11-2 and TRBJ2-4): EAGVAQSPRYKIIEKRQSVAFWCNPISGHATLYWYQQILGQGPKLLIQFQNNGVVDDSQLPKDRFSAERLKGVDSTLKIQPAKLEDSAVYLCASRASLLAKNIQYFGAGTRLSVL.

The chain recombines TRBV19 with TRBJ2-1, with 7 nucleotides matching TRBD1. The CDR3 loop spans 16 amino acids. V was pared by 3 bases and J by 7 bases, with 12 bases of the junction left unmatched. Germline V gene lookup returns CDR1 LNHDA and CDR2 SQIVND (reference sequence). CDR3 sequence: CASSIRQGQAGNEQFF. For the CDR3, the DNA is TGTGCCAGTAGTATTAGACAGGGACAAGCTGGGAATGAGCAGTTCTTC.

This clonotype was counted ten times or more. The genes are TRBV5-1 and TRBJ2-5; 7 bases agree with TRBD1. The J segment lost 6 bases and the V segment lost 4 bases, leaving 6 bases of the junction unmatched. The CDR3 spans 13 residues. Germline lookup yields CDR1 SGHRS and CDR2 YFSETQ. Here the CDR3 reads CASSLDRVKTQYF. In DNA form, the CDR3 reads TGCGCCAGCAGCCTTGACAGGGTGAAGACCCAGTACTTC.

The table lists this clonotype with a few counts. This chain joins TRBV7-8 and TRBJ1-2, with 8 nucleotides matching TRBD1. Germline V gives CDR1 SGHVS, CDR2 FQNEAQ. This CDR3 is 15 amino acids long. The ends lost 3 bases at V and 4 bases at J; junction bases unmatched: 7. CDR3 nucleotides: TGTGCCAGCAGCTTCCCAGGACAGGGATTCTATGGCTACACCTTC. Protein: CASSFPGQGFYGYTF.

At least ten counts were recorded for this clonotype. This chain links TRBV3-1 with TRBJ1-6, with no clear D. This CDR3 has 15 amino acids. Trimming shortened V by 4 bases and J by 7 bases, and 14 bases separated the two germline ends. Germline CDR1 is LGHDT and CDR2 is YNNKEL (reference sequence). CDR3 bases: TGTGCCAGCAGCCCGCCGGGTCCCAGGAATTCACCCCTCCACTTT. Translation: CASSPPGPRNSPLHF.

This clonotype was seen more than once but under ten times. J is TRBJ2-5 and V is TRBV4-2; 11 bases map to TRBD2. This CDR3 region has 15 residues. The V gene's germline CDR1 is LGHNA and CDR2 YNFKEQ. J gave up 3 bases and V 6 bases, and 6 bases lay outside the gene matches. The DNA for the CDR3 is TGTGCCAGCAGACGTCTAGCGGGGGGCGAAGAGACCCAGTACTTC. This codes for CASRRLAGGEETQYF.

This clonotype was counted between two and nine times. This chain links TRBV10-3 with TRBJ2-3; D is unresolved. Germline-derived CDR1 and CDR2 are ENHRY and SYGVKD. This CDR3 is built from 15 residues. V was pared by 0 bases and J by 0 bases, with 7 bases between. CDR3 residues: CAISESGPSTDTQYF. DNA of the CDR3: TGTGCCATCAGTGAGTCGGGCCCCAGCACAGATACGCAGTATTTT.

The chain couples TRBV4-3 to TRBJ2-7; either TRBD1 or TRBD2 may fit D (5 bases each). The CDR3 is 17 amino acids. Germline V lookup: CDR1 LGHNA, CDR2 YSLEER. Trimming cost V 0 bases and J 2 bases, with 17 bases left between them. The DNA for the CDR3 is TGCGCCAGCAGCCAAGATTGGGAGACAGCACAAGCCTACGAGCAGTACTTC. Translating it yields CASSQDWETAQAYEQYF.